This T cell receptor (beta chain) was found in a study of molecular identifiers for immune sequencing clone quantification. Study overall: Naive CD8 cell RNA, from roughly 20,000 or 100,000 cells, was split five ways in replicates, with four sequenced.

The authors gated naive CD8 T cells as CD8+CD4-CCR7+CD45RA+ for sorting. The table lists this clonotype with many counts. TCRdb re-derived calls from the PCR reads in MiXCR, one entry per CDR3 protein. This sample has hundreds of thousands of distinct CDR3 sequences, with 25% found just once. V gave up 1 base and J gave up 0 bases; unmatched junction bases: 2. There are 16 residues in the CDR3. Germline values: CDR1 MDHEN, CDR2 SYDVKM. The sequence was obtained from a human donor in good health. Some libraries in this study had Jurkat cell RNA spiked in. The chain employs TRBV28 and TRBJ2-2, with 7 bases that match TRBD2. Input material: naive CD8+ T cells from blood, with Jurkat cell RNA spiked in. The subset: FACS-sorted CD8+CD4-CCR7+CD45RA+ naive T cells. The CDR3 nucleotides read TGTGCCAGCAGTTTATCCGGACTAGCGAACACCGGGGAGCTGTTTTTT. Protein product: CASSLSGLANTGELFF. Together with reference TRBV28 and TRBJ2-2, the CDR3 gives the full variable domain: DVKVTQSSRYLVKRTGEKVFLECVQDMDHENMFWYRQDPGLGLRLIYFSYDVKMKEKGDIPEGYSVSREKKERFSLILESASTNQTSMYLCASSLSGLANTGELFFGEGSRLTVL.